The subject of this entry is one TCR beta chain. The antigen remains unidentified. The data originate from a study of cytomegalovirus exposure and HLA in healthy donors. Regarding the study as a whole: Many donors carried some public TCRs, although rarity characterized most TCR sequences.

Assay used: immunoSEQ multiplex PCR; TCRdb lists only in-frame clones, some missing. The sample records approximately 220,000 clones, just over 90% being singletons. The V gene end was trimmed by 0 bases and the J gene end by 0 bases; junction bases not matched to a gene: 4. The CDR3 has 17 amino acids. CDR1 is MGHRA and CDR2 is YSYEKL in the germline V gene. The receptor was derived from a woman aged 18-29 years in good health and CMV-seronegative. The sample comprised PBMCs. The V call is TRBV4-1, the J call TRBJ2-2; 7 bases fit TRBD2. CDR3 DNA: TGCGCCAGCAGCCAAGATTTTGCGGGAGCGAACACCGGGGAGCTGTTTTTT. This encodes CASSQDFAGANTGELFF.